This TCR beta chain was found in a study of blood T cell repertoires in COVID-19. Study context: Both acute and convalescent COVID-19 samples were obtained from the United States, Italy and Spain. PBMCs, B-cell-depleted T cells, or T cells were the source of the cDNA or gDNA that made up the material.

V lost 2 bases and J lost 1; bases outside the gene matches: 2. CDR3 length: 15 amino acids. Germline lookup yields CDR1 SGHDN and CDR2 FVKESK. Original methodology: Scientists estimated how many nucleated cells there were by amplifying reference gene primers. The protocol was immunoSEQ multiplex PCR, while the TCRdb copy is restricted to in-frame clones and leaves out a portion. V and J calls and clone size are those listed in that table; D and trimming were worked out from the DNA. The sample consists of 200,000 to 250,000 clones, less than 90% of them appearing once. The specimen sequenced was peripheral blood. The genes are TRBV14 and TRBJ2-3; 8 bases line up with TRBD2. The sequence was collected from a woman of 80 years or more with active or convalescent COVID-19. The CDR3 sequence is CASSQQAGGTDTQYF. CDR3 sequence (DNA): TGTGCCAGCAGCCAACAAGCGGGGGGCACAGATACGCAGTATTTT.